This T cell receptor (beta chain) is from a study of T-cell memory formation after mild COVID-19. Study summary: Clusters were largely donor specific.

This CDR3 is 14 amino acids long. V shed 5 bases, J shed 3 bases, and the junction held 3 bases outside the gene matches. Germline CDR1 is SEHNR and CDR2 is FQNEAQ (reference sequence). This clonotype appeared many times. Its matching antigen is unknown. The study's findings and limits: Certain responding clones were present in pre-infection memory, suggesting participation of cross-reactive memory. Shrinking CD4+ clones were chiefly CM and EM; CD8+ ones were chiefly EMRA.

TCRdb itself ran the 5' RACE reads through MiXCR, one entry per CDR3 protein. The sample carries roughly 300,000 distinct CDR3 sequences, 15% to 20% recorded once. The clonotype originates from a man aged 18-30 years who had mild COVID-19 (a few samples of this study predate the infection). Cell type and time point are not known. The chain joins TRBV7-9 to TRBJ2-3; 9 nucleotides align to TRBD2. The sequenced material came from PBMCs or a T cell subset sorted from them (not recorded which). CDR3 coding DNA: TGTGCCAGCAGCGCGGGGGGGCATACAGATACGCAGTATTTT. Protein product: CASSAGGHTDTQYF. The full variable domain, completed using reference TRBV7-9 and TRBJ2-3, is DTGVSQNPRHKITKRGQNVTFRCDPISEHNRLYWYRQTLGQGPEFLTYFQNEAQLEKSRLLSDRFSAERPKGSFSTLEIQRTEQGDSAMYLCASSAGGHTDTQYFGPGTRLTVL.